This TCR beta chain was recorded in a study of blood T cell repertoires in COVID-19. The method was immunoSEQ multiplex PCR; TCRdb's version includes in-frame clones alone and lacks a portion of them. The profile shows about 70,000 clones, around 90% of them singletons. Trimming took 2 bases from V and 5 from J; bases not matched to a gene: 10. Germline CDR1 reads LGHDT; CDR2 reads YNNKEL (reference sequence). The CDR3 has 16 amino acids. This clone was found a few times. The V and J genes are TRBV3-1 (or the pseudogene TRBV3-2) and TRBJ2-7; 9 nucleotides align to TRBD2. The TCR comes from a human donor in a cohort sampled during active COVID-19. Sample: peripheral blood. The CDR3 coding sequence is TGTGCCAGCAGCCAACTTAGCGGGGGCGCGTCGGACGAGCAGTACTTC. This encodes CASSQLSGGASDEQYF.